This T cell receptor (beta chain) was retrieved from a study of T cells in Graves' hyperthyroidism and ophthalmopathy. This CDR3 region has 16 residues. Trimming took 8 bases from V and 1 from J; bases not matched to a gene: 10. CDR1 is SGHVS, CDR2 FQNEAQ, per germline. As concerns this clonotype: This may stem from a read error, because a much larger clone lies one nucleotide away.

No ophthalmopathy progression within 18 months constituted stable Graves' hyperthyroidism. Each 10 ml fresh peripheral blood draw supplied the PBMCs. RNA transcripts yielded amplified TCR beta CDR3 regions. TCR CDR3 regions were first amplified by RT-PCR with HTBI primers. A single record per CDR3 protein comes from TCRdb applying MiXCR to the multiplex PCR reads. The top ten hold around 8.1% of the sample, which has 600,000 to 900,000 distinct CDR3 sequences, 15% to 20% seen once. The sequenced sample consisted of blood. This TCR derives from a man between 18 and 29 years old with Graves' hyperthyroidism. The V call is TRBV7-8, the J call TRBJ2-7, with 11 bases aligning to TRBD2. The CDR3 loop reads CASGPGLAGASYEQYF. The CDR3 nucleotides read TGTGCCAGCGGCCCCGGACTAGCGGGTGCGTCCTACGAGCAGTACTTC.